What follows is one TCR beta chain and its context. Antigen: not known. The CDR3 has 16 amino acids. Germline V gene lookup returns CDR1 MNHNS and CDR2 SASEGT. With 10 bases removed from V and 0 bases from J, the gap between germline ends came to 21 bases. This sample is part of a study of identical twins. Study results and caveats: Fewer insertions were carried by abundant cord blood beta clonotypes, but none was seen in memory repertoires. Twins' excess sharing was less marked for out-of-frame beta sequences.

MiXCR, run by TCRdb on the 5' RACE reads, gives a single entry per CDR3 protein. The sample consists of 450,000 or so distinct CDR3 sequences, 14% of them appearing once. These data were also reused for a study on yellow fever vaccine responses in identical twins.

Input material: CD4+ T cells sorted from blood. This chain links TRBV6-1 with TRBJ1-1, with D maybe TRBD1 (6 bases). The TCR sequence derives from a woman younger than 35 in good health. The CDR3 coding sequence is TGTGCCAAGAAGCAGGGGCACCTCAAGATGAACACTGAAGCTTTCTTT. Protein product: CAKKQGHLKMNTEAFF.